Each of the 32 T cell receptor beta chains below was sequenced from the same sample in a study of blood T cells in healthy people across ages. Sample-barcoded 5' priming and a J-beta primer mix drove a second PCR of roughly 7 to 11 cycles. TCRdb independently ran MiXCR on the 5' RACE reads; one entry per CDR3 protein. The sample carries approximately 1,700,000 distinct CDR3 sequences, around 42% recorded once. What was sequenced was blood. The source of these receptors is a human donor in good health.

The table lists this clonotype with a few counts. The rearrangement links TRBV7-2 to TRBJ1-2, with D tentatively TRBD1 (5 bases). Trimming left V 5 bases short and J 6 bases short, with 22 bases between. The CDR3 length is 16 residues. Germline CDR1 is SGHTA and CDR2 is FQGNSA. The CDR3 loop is CASSSQTDSVQHGYTF. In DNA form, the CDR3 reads TGTGCCAGCAGCAGCCAAACCGACAGCGTTCAACATGGCTACACCTTC.

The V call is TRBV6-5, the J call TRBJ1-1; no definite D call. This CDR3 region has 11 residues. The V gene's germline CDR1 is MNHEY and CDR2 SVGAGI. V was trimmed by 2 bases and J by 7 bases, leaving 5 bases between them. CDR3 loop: CASSYNGEAFF. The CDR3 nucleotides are TGTGCCAGCAGTTACAACGGTGAAGCTTTCTTT.

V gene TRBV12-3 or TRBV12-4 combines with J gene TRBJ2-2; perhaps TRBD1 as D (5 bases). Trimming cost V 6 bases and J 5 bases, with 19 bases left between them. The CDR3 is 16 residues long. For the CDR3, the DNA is TGTGCCAGCAGCCTGACAGCCTACCGTAGTACCGGGGAGCTGTTTTTT. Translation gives CASSLTAYRSTGELFF.

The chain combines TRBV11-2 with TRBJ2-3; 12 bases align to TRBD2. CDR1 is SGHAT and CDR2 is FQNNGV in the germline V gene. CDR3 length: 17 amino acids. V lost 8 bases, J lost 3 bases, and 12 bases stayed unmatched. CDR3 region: CASGPGLAGSRTDTQYF. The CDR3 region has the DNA TGTGCCAGCGGGCCAGGACTAGCGGGGTCTCGAACAGATACGCAGTATTTT.

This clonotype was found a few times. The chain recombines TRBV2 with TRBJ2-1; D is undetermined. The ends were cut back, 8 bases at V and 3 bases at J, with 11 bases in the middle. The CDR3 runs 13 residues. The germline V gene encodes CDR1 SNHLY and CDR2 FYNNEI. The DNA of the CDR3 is TGTGCCAGCGTGGGGAACCTCTACAATGAGCAGTTCTTC. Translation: CASVGNLYNEQFF.

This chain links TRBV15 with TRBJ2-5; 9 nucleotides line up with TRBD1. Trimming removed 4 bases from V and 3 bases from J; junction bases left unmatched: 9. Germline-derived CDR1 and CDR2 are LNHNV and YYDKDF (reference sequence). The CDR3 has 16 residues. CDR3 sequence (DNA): TGTGCCACCAGCATCATCGCGGACAGGGGTGAAGAGACCCAGTACTTC. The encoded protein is CATSIIADRGEETQYF.

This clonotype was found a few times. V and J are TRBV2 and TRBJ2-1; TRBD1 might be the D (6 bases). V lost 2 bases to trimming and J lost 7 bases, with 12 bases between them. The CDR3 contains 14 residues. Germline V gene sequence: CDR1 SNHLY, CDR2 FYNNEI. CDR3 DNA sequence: TGTGCCAGCAGTGAAAAACAGGGAAGGAATGAGCAGTTCTTC. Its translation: CASSEKQGRNEQFF.

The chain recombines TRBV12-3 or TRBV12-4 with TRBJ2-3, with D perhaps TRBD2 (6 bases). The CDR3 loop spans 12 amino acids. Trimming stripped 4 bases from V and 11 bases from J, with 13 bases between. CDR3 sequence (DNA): TGTGCCAGCAGTTCTAGCGCGGCCCTGCAGTATTTT. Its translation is CASSSSAALQYF.

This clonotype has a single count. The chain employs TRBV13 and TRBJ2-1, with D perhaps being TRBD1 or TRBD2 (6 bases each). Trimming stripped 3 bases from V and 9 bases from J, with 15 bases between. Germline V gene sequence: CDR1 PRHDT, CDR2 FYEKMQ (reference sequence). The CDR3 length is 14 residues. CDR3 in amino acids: CASSFDRLGGEQFF. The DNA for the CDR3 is TGTGCCAGCAGCTTCGACAGGTTGGGGGGTGAGCAGTTCTTC. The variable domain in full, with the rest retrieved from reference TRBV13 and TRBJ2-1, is AAGVIQSPRHLIKEKRETATLKCYPIPRHDTVYWYQQGPGQDPQFLISFYEKMQSDKGSIPDRFSAQQFSDYHSELNMSSLELGDSALYFCASSFDRLGGEQFFGPGTRLTVL.

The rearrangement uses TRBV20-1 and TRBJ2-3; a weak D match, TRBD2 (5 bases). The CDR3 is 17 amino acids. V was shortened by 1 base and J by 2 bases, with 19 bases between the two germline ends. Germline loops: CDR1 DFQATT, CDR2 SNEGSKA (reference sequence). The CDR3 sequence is CSARAYIAGTPTDTQYF. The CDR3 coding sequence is TGCAGTGCTAGAGCATACATCGCGGGTACCCCCACAGATACGCAGTATTTT.

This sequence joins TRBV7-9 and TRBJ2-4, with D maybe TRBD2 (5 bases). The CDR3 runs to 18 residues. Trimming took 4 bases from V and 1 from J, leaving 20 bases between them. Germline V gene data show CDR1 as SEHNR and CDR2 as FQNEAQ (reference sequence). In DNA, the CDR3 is TGTGCCAGCAGCTCGGGGTACGCTGGGATGGCGGCCAAAAACATTCAGTACTTC. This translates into CASSSGYAGMAAKNIQYF.

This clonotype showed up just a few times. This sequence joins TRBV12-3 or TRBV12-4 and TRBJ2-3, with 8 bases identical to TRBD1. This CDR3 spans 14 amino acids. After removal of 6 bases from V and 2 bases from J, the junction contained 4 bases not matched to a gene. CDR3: CASRGQEYTDTQYF. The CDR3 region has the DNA TGTGCCAGCAGGGGACAGGAGTACACAGATACGCAGTATTTT.

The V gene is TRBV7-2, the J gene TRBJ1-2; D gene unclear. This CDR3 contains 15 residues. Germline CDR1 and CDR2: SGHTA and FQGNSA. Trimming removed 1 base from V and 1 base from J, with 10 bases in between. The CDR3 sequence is CASSLGVSFNYGYTF. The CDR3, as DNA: TGTGCCAGCAGCTTAGGAGTCAGTTTTAACTATGGCTACACCTTC.

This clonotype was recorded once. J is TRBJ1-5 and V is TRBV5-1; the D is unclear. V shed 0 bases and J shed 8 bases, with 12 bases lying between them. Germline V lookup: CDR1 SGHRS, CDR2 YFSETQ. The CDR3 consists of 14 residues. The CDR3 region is CASSLEGLGEPQHF. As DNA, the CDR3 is TGCGCCAGCAGCTTGGAAGGCCTTGGGGAGCCCCAGCATTTT.

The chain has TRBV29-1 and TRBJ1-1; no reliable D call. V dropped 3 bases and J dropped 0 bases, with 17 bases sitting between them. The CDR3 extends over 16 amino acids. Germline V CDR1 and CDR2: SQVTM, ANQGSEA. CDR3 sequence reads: CSVEARLAIMNTEAFF. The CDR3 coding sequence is TGCAGCGTTGAGGCCAGGCTCGCTATCATGAACACTGAAGCTTTCTTT.

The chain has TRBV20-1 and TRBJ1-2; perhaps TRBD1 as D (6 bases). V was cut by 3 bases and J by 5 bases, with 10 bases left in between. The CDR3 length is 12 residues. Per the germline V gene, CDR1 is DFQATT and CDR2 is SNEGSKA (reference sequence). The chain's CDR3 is CSASPGDYGYTF. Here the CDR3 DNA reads TGCAGTGCTAGTCCAGGGGATTATGGCTACACCTTC.

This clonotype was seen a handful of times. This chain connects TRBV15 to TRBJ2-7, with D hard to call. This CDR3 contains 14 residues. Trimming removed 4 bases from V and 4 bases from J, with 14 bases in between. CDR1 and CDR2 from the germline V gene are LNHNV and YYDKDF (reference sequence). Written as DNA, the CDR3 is TGTGCCACCAGCACACATATTAGAGGTTACGAGCAGTACTTC. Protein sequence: CATSTHIRGYEQYF.

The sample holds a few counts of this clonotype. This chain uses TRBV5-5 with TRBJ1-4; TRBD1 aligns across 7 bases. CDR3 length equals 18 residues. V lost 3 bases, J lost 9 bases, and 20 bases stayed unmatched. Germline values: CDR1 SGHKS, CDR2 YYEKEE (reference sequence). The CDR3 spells CASSSIYTRQGGSKKLFF. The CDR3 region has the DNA TGTGCCAGCAGCTCCATATACACACGACAGGGAGGATCCAAAAAACTGTTTTTT.

CDR3 bases: TGTGCCAGCATGACATCGGGTACGCAGTATTTT. It encodes CASMTSGTQYF. The chain carries TRBV6-6 and TRBJ2-3; the D is unclear. Trimming took off 7 bases at V and 8 bases at J, with 10 bases between the two ends. This CDR3 is built from 11 residues. Looked up from germline, CDR1 is MNHNY and CDR2 is SVGAGI (reference sequence).

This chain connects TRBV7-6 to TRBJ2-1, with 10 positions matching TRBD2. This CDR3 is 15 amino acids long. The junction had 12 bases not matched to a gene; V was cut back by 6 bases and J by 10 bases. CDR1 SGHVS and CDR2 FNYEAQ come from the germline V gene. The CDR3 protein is CASRIASGGSGEQFF. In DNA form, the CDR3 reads TGTGCCAGCAGGATCGCTAGCGGGGGTTCAGGGGAGCAGTTCTTC. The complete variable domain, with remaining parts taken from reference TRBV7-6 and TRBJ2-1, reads GAGVSQSPRYKVTKRGQDVALRCDPISGHVSLYWYRQALGQGPEFLTYFNYEAQQDKSGLPNDRFSAERPEGSISTLTIQRTEQRDSAMYRCASRIASGGSGEQFFGPGTRLTVL.

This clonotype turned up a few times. The CDR3 DNA reads TGTGCCAGCAGCCAGACAGATTACAATGAGCAGTTCTTC. Amino acids: CASSQTDYNEQFF. This chain uses TRBV14 with TRBJ2-1, with D maybe TRBD1 (5 bases). The CDR3 covers 13 residues. Germline lookup yields CDR1 SGHDN and CDR2 FVKESK. Deletions cut 3 bases from V and 4 bases from J, with 7 bases between.

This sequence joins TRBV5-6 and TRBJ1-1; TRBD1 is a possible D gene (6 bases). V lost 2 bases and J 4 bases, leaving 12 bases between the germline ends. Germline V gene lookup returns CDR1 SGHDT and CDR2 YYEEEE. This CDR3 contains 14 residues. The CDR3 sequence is CASSFAGVVTEAFF. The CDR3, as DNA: TGTGCCAGCAGCTTCGCAGGGGTAGTCACTGAAGCTTTCTTT.

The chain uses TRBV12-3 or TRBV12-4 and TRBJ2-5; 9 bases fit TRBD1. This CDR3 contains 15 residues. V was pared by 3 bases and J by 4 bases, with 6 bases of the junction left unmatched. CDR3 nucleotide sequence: TGTGCCAGCAGTTTCTCCGGGACAGGGAGAGAGACCCAGTACTTC. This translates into CASSFSGTGRETQYF.

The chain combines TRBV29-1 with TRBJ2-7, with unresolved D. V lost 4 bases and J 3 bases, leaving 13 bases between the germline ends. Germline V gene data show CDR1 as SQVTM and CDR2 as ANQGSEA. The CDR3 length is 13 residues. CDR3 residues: CSVVTARRYEQYF. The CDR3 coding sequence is TGCAGCGTTGTTACAGCGCGACGCTACGAGCAGTACTTC.

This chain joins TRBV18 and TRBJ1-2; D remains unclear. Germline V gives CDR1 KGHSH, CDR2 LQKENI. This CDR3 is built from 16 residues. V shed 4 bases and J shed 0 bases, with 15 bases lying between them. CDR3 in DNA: TGTGCCAGCTCACAGGGAAGCGTATCAGCTAACTATGGCTACACCTTC. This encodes CASSQGSVSANYGYTF.

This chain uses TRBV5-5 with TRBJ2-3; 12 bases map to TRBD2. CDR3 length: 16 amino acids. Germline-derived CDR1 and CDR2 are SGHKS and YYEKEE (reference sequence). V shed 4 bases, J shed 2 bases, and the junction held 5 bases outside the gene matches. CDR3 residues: CASSGGTSGSTDTQYF. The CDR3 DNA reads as TGTGCCAGCAGCGGTGGGACTAGCGGGTCCACAGATACGCAGTATTTT.

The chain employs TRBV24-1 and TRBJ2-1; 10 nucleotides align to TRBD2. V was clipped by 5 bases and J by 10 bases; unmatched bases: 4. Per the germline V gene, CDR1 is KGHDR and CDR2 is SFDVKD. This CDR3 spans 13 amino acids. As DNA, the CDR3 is TGTGCCACCAGTGTAGCGGGGGGTTGGGAGCAGTTCTTC. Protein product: CATSVAGGWEQFF.

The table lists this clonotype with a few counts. CDR3 loop: CASSPGETGELFF. The CDR3 region has the DNA TGTGCCAGCAGCCCAGGGGAAACCGGGGAGCTGTTTTTT. The chain uses TRBV6-2 or TRBV6-3 and TRBJ2-2, with a possible D match to TRBD1 (6 bases). The CDR3 is made up of 13 amino acids. The germline V gene has CDR1 MNHEY and CDR2 SVGEGT. The ends were cut back, 6 bases at V and 5 bases at J, with 10 bases in the middle.

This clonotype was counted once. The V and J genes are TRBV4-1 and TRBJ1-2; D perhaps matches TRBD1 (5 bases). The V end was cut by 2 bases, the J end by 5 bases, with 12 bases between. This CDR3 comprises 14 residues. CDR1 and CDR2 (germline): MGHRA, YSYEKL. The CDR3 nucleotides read TGCGCCAGCAGCCAATCGGGGGTTAGGTATGGCTACACCTTC. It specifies CASSQSGVRYGYTF.

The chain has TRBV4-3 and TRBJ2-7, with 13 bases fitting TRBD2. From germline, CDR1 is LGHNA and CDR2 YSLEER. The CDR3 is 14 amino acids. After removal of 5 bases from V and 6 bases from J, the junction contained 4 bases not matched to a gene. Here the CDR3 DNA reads TGCGCCAGCAGCAACCGACTAGCGGGGGGCGAGCAGTACTTC. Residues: CASSNRLAGGEQYF.

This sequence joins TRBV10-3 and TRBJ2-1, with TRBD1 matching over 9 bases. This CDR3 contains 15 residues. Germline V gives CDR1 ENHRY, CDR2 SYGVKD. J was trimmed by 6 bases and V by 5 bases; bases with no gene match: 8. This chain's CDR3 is CAISQGQGFGNEQFF. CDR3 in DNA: TGTGCCATCAGTCAGGGACAGGGATTTGGCAATGAGCAGTTCTTC.

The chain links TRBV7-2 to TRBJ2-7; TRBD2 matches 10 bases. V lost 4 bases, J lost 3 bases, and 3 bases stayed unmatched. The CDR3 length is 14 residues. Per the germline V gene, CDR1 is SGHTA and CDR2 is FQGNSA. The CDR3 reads CASSSSSGGYEQYF. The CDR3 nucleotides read TGTGCCAGCAGCTCCTCTAGCGGGGGCTACGAGCAGTACTTC.